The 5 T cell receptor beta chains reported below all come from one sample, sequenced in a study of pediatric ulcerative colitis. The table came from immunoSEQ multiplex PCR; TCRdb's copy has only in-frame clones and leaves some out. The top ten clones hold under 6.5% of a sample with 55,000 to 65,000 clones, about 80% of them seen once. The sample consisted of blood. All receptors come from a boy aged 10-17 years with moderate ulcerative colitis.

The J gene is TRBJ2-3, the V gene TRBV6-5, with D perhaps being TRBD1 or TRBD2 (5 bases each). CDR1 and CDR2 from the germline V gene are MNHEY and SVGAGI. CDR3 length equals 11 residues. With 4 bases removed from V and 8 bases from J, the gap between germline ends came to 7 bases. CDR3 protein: CASSFGGTQYF. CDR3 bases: TGTGCCAGCAGTTTTGGGGGTACGCAGTATTTT.

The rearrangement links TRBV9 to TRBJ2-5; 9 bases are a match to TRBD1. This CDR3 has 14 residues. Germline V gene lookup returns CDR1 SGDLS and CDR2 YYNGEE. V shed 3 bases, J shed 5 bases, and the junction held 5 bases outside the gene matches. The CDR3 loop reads CASSDRGPGETQYF. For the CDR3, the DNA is TGTGCCAGCAGCGACAGGGGGCCGGGTGAGACCCAGTACTTC.

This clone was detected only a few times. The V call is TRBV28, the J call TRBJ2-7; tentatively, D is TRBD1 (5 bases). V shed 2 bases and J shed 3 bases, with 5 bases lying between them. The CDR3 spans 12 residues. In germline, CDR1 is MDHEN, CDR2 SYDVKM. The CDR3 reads CASSLQGYEQYF. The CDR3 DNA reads TGTGCCAGCAGTTTACAGGGCTACGAGCAGTACTTC.

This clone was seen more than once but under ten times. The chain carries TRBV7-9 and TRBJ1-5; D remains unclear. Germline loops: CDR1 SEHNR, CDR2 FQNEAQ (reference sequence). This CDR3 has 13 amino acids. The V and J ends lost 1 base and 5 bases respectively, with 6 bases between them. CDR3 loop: CASSLGAHQPQHF. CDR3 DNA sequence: TGTGCCAGCAGCTTAGGGGCCCATCAGCCCCAGCATTTT.

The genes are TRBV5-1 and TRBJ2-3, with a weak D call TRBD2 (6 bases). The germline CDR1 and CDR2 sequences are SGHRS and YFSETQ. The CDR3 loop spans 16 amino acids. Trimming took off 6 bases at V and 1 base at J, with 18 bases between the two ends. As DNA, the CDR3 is TGCGCCAGCACAGCGGGCGGAAGGGCCGGCACAGATACGCAGTATTTT. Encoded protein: CASTAGGRAGTDTQYF.